This T cell receptor beta chain was sequenced for a study of T cells in Graves' hyperthyroidism and ophthalmopathy (dated by TCRdb to about 2019). Some background on the complete study: Peripheral blood samples were taken at initial diagnosis, before any treatment was given. In about 6 Graves' hyperthyroidism patients, the study also compared T-cell repertoires from thyroid tissue with T-cell repertoires from blood. To identify TCR V-J signatures that set the groups apart, the researchers used a discovery cohort of roughly 100 patients, made up of 43 with Graves' ophthalmopathy and approximately 57 with stable Graves' hyperthyroidism. Once sampling was done, hyperthyroidism patients were given methimazole at a starting dose of 30 mg daily, whereas ophthalmopathy patients were given high-dose intravenous methylprednisolone. According to the paper, TCR Vbeta CDR3 sequencing was carried out on 135 peripheral blood samples, which came from more than 40 ophthalmopathy, 75 or so hyperthyroidism and roughly 17 progressor patients. The 95 to 100 discovery patients were randomly divided into training and test sets at a 7:3 ratio. Prospective prediction of ophthalmopathy was tested in an independent validation cohort of under 20 hyperthyroidism patients and 17 patients who later progressed to ophthalmopathy.

What the research found in general, with its limitations: In validation, the model predicted progression to ophthalmopathy with approximately 70% sensitivity and 72% to 85% specificity, a median of 6.5 months before onset. Most expanded thyroid clonotypes (frequency above 0.001) were also found in blood, which suggests that blood repertoires may mirror thyroid immune responses. No statistical method was used to fix the sample size in advance, and group allocation was not hidden from the investigators. A 13 V-J signature model separated ophthalmopathy from stable hyperthyroidism, with 87.88% sensitivity and roughly 82% specificity in cross-validation and 80%/75% in testing.

Amplification of TCR beta CDR3 regions was carried out from RNA transcripts. A first-round RT-PCR of the TCR CDR3 used the HTBI primer set with the Qiagen OneStep RT-PCR kit. Libraries were constructed in a second round of multiplex PCR, after which size selection and purification were carried out. The libraries were sequenced on an Illumina HiSeq2000 using paired-end 100 bp reads. Per the original workflow: SOAPnuke was used to process the raw data, with reads discarded if the reads contained adapters or uncalled bases, had a mean Phred below 15, or lacked an exact constant-primer or identifier match. High-quality paired reads were merged with COPE v1.2.5, and unique nucleotide sequences were defined as clonotypes. MiTCR v1.1 was used to align clonotypes to the IMGT TRBV, TRBD and TRBJ reference segments. Analysis was restricted to V-J combinations with a frequency above 0.0001, which covered 99.2% of repertoires. The TCS score was defined as F50 (clonal expansion) divided by E x V (chaos), with BLOSUM62-based TCRdist calculated between CDR3 peptides within each V-J. Welch's t-statistics and random forest reduced 450 to 600 V-J features to under 15, which were used in a naive Bayes classifier (R e1071). TCRdb applied fastp at Q25 and MiXCR to the public reads, then kept only in-frame beta chains. Identical CDR3 proteins give one entry, which carries the most common genes and DNA. The V and J calls, along with clone size, are taken from TCRdb and not from the paper's own processing. For this sample there are 450,000 to 600,000 distinct CDR3 sequences; about 20% appear just once. Of the sample, 47% falls within the top ten clones.

This clonotype was recorded once. It lacks a known antigen. Per-base quality was not reported, and no clone a single base away is much larger than it. One read alone is weak evidence. Ophthalmopathy patients had moderately to severely active disease, Clinical Activity Score of at least 3, NOSPECS grade of at least 4, and duration under 3 months. Patients with uncontrolled infections, other autoimmune diseases, pregnancy or lactation were excluded. Diagnoses relied on clinical symptoms, serum thyroxine and TRAb, thyroid ultrasound and orbital computed tomography. Ficoll-Paque density gradient centrifugation was used to isolate PBMCs from approximately 10 ml of fresh peripheral blood. Total RNA was extracted using Trizol reagent, and RNA quality was assessed on an Agilent 2100 Bioanalyzer. Sequencing was carried out using blood. This sequence originates from a man aged 40-49 years with Graves' ophthalmopathy.

The CDR3 protein sequence reads: CASSPTGQGPNEKLFF. The DNA sequence follows: TGTGCCAGCAGTCCCACGGGACAGGGCCCTAATGAAAAACTGTTTTTT. This sequence uses TRBV28 and TRBJ1-4, and 9 junction bases match TRBD1. Clipping removes 5 bases from V and 3 bases from J, with 7 as the unmatched junction base count. Based on the germline V gene, the CDR1 and CDR2 sequences are MDHEN and SYDVKM. Reading from cysteine to phenylalanine, the CDR3 counts 16 amino acids. Just CDR3 DNA is preserved here, 48 bases in frame from base 1.